These 10 T cell receptor beta chains originate from one sample sequenced in a study of OX40 agonist ivuxolimab in advanced cancers. Here immunoSEQ multiplex PCR was the method, and the copy in TCRdb shows in-frame clones only, minus some. The sample includes over 55,000 clones, about 90% seen only once; the top ten take around 1.9%. The material was CD4+ or CD8+ T cells sorted from blood, obtained in a trial of the OX40 agonist ivuxolimab. The receptors were sampled from an adult with an advanced solid tumor such as melanoma, head and neck, liver or kidney cancer.

The J gene is TRBJ2-1, the V gene TRBV11-3; D remains unclear. The CDR3 runs 13 residues. Germline-derived CDR1 and CDR2 are SGHNT and YENEEA. Trimming removed 4 bases at V and 10 bases at J, with 14 bases between. CDR3 in DNA: TGTGCCAGCAGCTCGGATACGCGTAGGGAGCAGTTCTTC. Translation: CASSSDTRREQFF.

The chain joins TRBV5-1 to TRBJ2-3, with a weak D call TRBD1 (5 bases). This CDR3 contains 15 residues. Germline V gene data show CDR1 as SGHRS and CDR2 as YFSETQ. The V and J ends lost 3 bases and 2 bases respectively, with 13 bases between them. This CDR3 is CASSYAGPYTDTQYF. The CDR3, as DNA: TGCGCCAGCAGCTATGCAGGGCCTTACACAGATACGCAGTATTTT.

The rearrangement links TRBV7-9 to TRBJ1-4; D might be TRBD1 (5 bases). V was pared by 5 bases and J by 0 bases, with 10 bases between. Germline-derived CDR1 and CDR2 are SEHNR and FQNEAQ (reference sequence). The CDR3 length is 15 residues. The CDR3 DNA is TGTGCCAGCAGCCCAGACAGCCCAACTAATGAAAAACTGTTTTTT. Its translation: CASSPDSPTNEKLFF.

This chain links TRBV28 with TRBJ2-1; the D is unclear. V lost 3 bases, J lost 3 bases, and 3 bases lay in between. This CDR3 contains 12 residues. The germline gives CDR1 MDHEN, CDR2 SYDVKM. The CDR3 is CASSFGYNEQFF. The CDR3 DNA is TGTGCCAGCAGTTTTGGCTACAATGAGCAGTTCTTC.

This chain uses TRBV19 with TRBJ2-5; 9 bases map to TRBD1. The J call may be incorrect, as the DNA end agrees better with TRBJ2-7. CDR1 is LNHDA, CDR2 SQIVND, per germline (reference sequence). The CDR3 has 16 residues. Here the CDR3 reads CASSSSRTGERYEQYF. In DNA form, the CDR3 reads TGTGCCAGTAGTTCGAGTCGGACAGGGGAAAGATACGAGCAGTACTTC.

The chain couples TRBV5-1 to TRBJ1-2, with TRBD1 as a possible D gene (5 bases). The CDR3 consists of 15 residues. CDR1 and CDR2 (germline): SGHRS, YFSETQ. V lost 5 bases, J lost 2 bases, and 16 bases lay in between. CDR3 region: CASRTDRSPNYGYTF. In nucleotides, the CDR3 is TGCGCCAGCAGGACAGACCGCTCACCAAACTATGGCTACACCTTC.

The gene calls are TRBV18 and TRBJ1-1, with D unclear. Germline V gives CDR1 KGHSH, CDR2 LQKENI. This CDR3 has 12 residues. Trimming took 0 bases from V and 6 from J, leaving 5 bases between them. CDR3 protein: CASSPPLAEAFF. CDR3 nucleotide sequence: TGTGCCAGCTCACCACCCCTTGCTGAAGCTTTCTTT. Full variable domain (rest looked up from reference TRBV18 and TRBJ1-1): NAGVMQNPRHLVRRRGQEARLRCSPMKGHSHVYWYRQLPEEGLKFMVYLQKENIIDESGMPKERFSAEFPKEGPSILRIQQVVRGDSAAYFCASSPPLAEAFFGQGTRLTVV.

In this sample, this clone turned up a few times. CDR3 bases: TGCGCCAGCAGCTTGGCTCCAGGGAACACTGAAGCTTTCTTT. Translated, it gives CASSLAPGNTEAFF. The rearrangement uses TRBV5-1 and TRBJ1-1; no clear D gene. The CDR3 is 14 residues long. Germline CDR1 reads SGHRS; CDR2 reads YFSETQ. Trimming took off 0 bases at V and 1 base at J, with 7 bases between the two ends.

The V gene is TRBV20-1, the J gene TRBJ1-1, with D possibly matching TRBD1 (5 bases). The CDR3 covers 11 residues. Germline V lookup: CDR1 DFQATT, CDR2 SNEGSKA (reference sequence). The CDR3 bases are TGCAGGATGGGATGGGGGTCGGAAGCTTTCTTT. This gives the protein CRMGWGSEAFF.

The rearrangement uses TRBV25-1 and TRBJ1-1; 7 nucleotides align to TRBD1. The CDR3 runs 13 residues. V lost 6 bases and J lost 5; bases outside the gene matches: 6. Germline values: CDR1 MGHDK, CDR2 SYGVNS. The DNA of the CDR3 is TGTGCCAGCAGAACGACAGGGAATACTGAAGCTTTCTTT. It is translated as CASRTTGNTEAFF.